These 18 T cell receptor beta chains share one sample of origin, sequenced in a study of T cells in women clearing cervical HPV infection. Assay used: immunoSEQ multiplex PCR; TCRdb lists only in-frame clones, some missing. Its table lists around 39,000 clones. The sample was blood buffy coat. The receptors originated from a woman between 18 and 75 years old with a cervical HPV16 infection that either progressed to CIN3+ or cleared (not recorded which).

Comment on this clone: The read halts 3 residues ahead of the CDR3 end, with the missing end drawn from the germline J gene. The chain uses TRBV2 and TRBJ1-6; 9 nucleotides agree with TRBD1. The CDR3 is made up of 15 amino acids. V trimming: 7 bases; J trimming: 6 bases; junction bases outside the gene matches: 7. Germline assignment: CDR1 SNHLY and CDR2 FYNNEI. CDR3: CASKGTGFSNSPLHF. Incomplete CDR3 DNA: TGTGCCAGCAAAGGGACAGGGTTTTCTAATTCACCC.

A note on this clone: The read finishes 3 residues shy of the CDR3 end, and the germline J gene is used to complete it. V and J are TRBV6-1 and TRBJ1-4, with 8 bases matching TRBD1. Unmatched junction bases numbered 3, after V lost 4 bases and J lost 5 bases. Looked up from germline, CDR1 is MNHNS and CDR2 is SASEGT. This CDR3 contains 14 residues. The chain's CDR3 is CASSARTGNEKLFF. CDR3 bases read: TGTGCCAGCAGTGCACGGACAGGGAATGAAAAA.

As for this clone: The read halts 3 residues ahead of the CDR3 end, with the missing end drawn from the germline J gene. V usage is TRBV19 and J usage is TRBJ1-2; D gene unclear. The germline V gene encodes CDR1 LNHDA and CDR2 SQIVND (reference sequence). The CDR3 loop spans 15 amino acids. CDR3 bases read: TGTGCCAGTACGGGGTTAGCGGAGAACACAGATACC. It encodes CASTGLAENTDT. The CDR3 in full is CASTGLAENTDTYTF. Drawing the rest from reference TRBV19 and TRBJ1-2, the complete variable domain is DGGITQSPKYLFRKEGQNVTLSCEQNLNHDAMYWYRQDPGQGLRLIYYSQIVNDFQKGDIAEGYSVSREKKESFPLTVTSAQKNPTAFYLCASTGLAENTDTYTFGSGTRLTVV.

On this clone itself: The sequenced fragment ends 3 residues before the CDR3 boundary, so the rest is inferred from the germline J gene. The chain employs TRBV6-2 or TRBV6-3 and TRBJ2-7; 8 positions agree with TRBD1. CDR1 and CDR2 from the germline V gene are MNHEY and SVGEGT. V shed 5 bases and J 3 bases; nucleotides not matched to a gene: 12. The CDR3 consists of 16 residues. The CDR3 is CASSDRDRRILYEQYF. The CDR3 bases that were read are TGTGCCAGCAGTGACCGGGACAGGAGGATACTCTACGAG.

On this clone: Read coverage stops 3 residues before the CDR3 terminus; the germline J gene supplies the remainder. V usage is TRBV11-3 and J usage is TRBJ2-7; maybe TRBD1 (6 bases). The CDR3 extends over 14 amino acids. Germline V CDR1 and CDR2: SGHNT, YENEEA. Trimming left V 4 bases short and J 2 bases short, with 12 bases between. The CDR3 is CASSSRQAPYEQYF. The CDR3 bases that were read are TGTGCCAGCAGCTCAAGACAGGCGCCCTACGAG.

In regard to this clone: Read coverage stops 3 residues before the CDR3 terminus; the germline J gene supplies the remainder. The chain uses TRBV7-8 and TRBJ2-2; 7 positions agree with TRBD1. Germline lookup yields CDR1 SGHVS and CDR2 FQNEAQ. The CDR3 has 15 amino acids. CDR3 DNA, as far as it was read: TGTGCCAGCAGCCGGGACAGCTCCTATAATTCACCG. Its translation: CASSRDSSYNSP. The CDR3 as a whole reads CASSRDSSYNSPLFF.

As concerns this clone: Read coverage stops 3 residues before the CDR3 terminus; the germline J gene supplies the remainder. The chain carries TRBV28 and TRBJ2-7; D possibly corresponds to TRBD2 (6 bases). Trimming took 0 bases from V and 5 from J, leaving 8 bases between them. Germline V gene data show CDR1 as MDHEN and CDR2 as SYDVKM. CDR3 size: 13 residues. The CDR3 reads CASSLWASDEQYF. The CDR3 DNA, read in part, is TGTGCCAGCAGTTTATGGGCTAGCGACGAG. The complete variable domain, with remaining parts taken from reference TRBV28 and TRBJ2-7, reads DVKVTQSSRYLVKRTGEKVFLECVQDMDHENMFWYRQDPGLGLRLIYFSYDVKMKEKGDIPEGYSVSREKKERFSLILESASTNQTSMYLCASSLWASDEQYFGPGTRLTVT.

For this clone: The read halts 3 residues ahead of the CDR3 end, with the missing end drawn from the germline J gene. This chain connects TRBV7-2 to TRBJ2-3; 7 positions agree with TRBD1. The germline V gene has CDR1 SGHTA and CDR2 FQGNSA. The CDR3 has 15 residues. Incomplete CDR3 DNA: TGTGCCAGCAGCTATCGGAGAAGGGGGCAGGAGACG. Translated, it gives CASSYRRRGQET. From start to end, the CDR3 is CASSYRRRGQETQYF.

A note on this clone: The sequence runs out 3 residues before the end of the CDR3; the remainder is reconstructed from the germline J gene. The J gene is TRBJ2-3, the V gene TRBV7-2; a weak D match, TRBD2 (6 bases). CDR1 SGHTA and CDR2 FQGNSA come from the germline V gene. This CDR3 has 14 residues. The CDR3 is CASSLGRGTETQYF. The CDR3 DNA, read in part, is TGTGCCAGCAGCTTAGGGAGGGGTACGGAGACG.

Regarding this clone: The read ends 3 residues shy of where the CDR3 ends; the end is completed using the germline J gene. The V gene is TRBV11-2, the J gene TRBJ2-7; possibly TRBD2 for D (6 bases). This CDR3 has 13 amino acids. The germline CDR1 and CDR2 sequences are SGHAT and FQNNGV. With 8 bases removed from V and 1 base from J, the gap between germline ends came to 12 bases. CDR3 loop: CASSLGGSYEQYF. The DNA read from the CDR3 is TGTGCCAGCTCACTCGGGGGATCCTACGAG.

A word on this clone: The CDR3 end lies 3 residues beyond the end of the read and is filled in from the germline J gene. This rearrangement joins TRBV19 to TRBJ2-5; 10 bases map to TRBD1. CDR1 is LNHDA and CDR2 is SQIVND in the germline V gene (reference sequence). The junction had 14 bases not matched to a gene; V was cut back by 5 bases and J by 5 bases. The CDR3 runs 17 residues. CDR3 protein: CASSPLGHGQGDETQYF. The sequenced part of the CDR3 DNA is TGTGCCAGTAGTCCATTGGGGCATGGACAGGGGGACGAGACC.

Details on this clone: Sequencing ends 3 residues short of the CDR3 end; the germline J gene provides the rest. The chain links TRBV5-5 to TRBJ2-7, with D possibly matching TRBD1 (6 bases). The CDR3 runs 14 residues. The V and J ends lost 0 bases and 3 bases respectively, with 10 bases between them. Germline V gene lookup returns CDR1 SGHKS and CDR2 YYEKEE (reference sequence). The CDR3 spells CASSLGQGNYEQYF. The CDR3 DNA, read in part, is TGTGCCAGCAGCTTGGGGCAGGGGAACTACGAG.

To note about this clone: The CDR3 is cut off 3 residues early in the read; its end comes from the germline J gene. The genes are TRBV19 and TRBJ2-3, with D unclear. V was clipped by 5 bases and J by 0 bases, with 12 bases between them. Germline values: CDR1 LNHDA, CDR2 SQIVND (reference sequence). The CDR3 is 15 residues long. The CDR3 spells CASSDVGYSTDTQYF. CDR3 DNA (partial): TGTGCCAGTAGTGACGTAGGGTACAGCACAGATACG.

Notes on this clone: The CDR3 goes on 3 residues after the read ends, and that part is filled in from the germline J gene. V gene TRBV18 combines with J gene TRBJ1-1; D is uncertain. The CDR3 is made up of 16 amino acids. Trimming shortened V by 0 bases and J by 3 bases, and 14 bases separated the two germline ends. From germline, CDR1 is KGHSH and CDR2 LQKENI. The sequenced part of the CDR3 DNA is TGTGCCAGCTCACCACCCCTGAGGTCAAAGGACACTGAA. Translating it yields CASSPPLRSKDTE. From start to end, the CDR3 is CASSPPLRSKDTEAFF.

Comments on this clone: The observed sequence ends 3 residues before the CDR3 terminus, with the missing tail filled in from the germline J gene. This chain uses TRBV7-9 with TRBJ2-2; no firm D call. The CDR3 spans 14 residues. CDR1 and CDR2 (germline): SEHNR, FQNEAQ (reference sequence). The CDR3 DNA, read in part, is TGTGCCAGCAGCATAGAACAGAGGAATTCACCG. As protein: CASSIEQRNSP. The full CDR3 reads CASSIEQRNSPLFF.

Partial CDR3 DNA: TGTGCCAGCAGCCCCACCGGGACTCAGGAGACC. Translation: CASSPTGTQET. The CDR3 in full is CASSPTGTQETQYF. The V gene is TRBV7-8, the J gene TRBJ2-5, with a tentative D call TRBD2 (6 bases). The CDR3 is cut off 3 residues early in the read; its end comes from the germline J gene. Germline CDR1 is SGHVS and CDR2 is FQNEAQ. V lost 5 bases and J 5 bases, leaving 15 bases between the germline ends. The CDR3 length is 14 residues.

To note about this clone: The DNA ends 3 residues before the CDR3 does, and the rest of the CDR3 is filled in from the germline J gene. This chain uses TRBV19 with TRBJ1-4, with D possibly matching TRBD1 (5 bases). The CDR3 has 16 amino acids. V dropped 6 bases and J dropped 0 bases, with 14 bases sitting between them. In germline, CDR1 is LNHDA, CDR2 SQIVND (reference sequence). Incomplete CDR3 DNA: TGTGCCAGTAGCCCTCTGAGGGGCTCAACTAATGAAAAA. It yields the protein CASSPLRGSTNEK. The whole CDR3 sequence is CASSPLRGSTNEKLFF.

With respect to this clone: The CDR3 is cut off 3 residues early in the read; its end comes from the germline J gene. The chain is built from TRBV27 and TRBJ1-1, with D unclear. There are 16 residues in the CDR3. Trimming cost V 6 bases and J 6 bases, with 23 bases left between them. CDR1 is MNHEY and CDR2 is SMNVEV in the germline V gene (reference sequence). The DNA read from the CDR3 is TGTGCCAGCAGAGGAGAGGTCGGGTCCCGCTCCCCTGAA. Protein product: CASRGEVGSRSPE. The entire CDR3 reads CASRGEVGSRSPEAFF.